Listed here are 2 T cell receptor beta chains from one sample, sequenced in a study of cytomegalovirus exposure and HLA in healthy donors. 13 Jbeta primers and 60 Vbeta primers were used for the PCR. The method was immunoSEQ multiplex PCR; TCRdb's version includes in-frame clones alone and lacks a portion of them. The sample holds some 170,000 clones, 87% seen once. Material for sequencing was PBMCs. The source of these receptors is a woman aged 25 to 39 in good health and CMV-seronegative.

V is TRBV9 and J is TRBJ2-7; tentatively, D is TRBD1 (6 bases). Trimming stripped 3 bases from V and 2 bases from J, with 18 bases between. There are 16 residues in the CDR3. Germline CDR1 reads SGDLS; CDR2 reads YYNGEE. Here the CDR3 DNA reads TGTGCCAGCAGCGGAGAGCCGGGACACCCTCCCTACGAGCAGTACTTC. As protein: CASSGEPGHPPYEQYF.

J is TRBJ1-5 and V is TRBV28, with D unresolved. This CDR3 comprises 13 residues. CDR1 and CDR2 from the germline V gene are MDHEN and SYDVKM. With 3 bases removed from V and 7 bases from J, the gap between germline ends came to 10 bases. CDR3 loop: CASSFYGSQPQHF. CDR3 DNA sequence: TGTGCCAGCAGTTTTTACGGTAGCCAGCCCCAGCATTTT.